This entry is about one T cell receptor (beta chain). Antigen: not known. On ten immunoSEQ deep assay plates, unsorted PBMC DNA was sequenced. In the authors' workflow: ImmunoSEQ junction-only sequences lacked quality scores, so their filtering differed. The assay was immunoSEQ multiplex PCR, and TCRdb's table has in-frame clones only and misses some. V and J calls and clone size are given by that table; D and trimming were obtained from the DNA. The data show approximately 480,000 clones, with over 75% seen just once and around an eighth held by the top ten. Germline V gene data show CDR1 as LGHNA and CDR2 as YNFKEQ. Germline trimming cut 0 bases from V and 8 bases from J; bases unmatched to any gene: 5. The CDR3 length is 16 residues. Unsorted samples used approximately 87 million PBMCs for genomic DNA. The sample comes from a study of shared clonotypes between healthy human individuals. Study-wide results and caveats: How much donors shared clonotypes was expected to be affected by sequencing depth.

The V and J genes are TRBV4-2 and TRBJ2-3, with 13 bases identical to TRBD2. This sequence originates from a woman between 35 and 50 years old in good health. Some clones in this sample may be carry-over from other donors' samples. Sequencing input: PBMCs. The CDR3 protein is CASSQDGLAGVGTQYF. In nucleotides, the CDR3 is TGTGCCAGCAGCCAAGATGGACTAGCGGGAGTTGGTACGCAGTATTTT.